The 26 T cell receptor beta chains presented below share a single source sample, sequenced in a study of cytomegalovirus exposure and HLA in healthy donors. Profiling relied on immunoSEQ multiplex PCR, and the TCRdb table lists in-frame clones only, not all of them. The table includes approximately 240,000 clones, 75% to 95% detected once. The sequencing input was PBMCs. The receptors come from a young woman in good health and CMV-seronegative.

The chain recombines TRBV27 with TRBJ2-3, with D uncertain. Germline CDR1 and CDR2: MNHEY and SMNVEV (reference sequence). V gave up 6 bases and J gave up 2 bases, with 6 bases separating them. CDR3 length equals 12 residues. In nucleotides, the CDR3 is TGTGCCAGCAGCGACAACACAGATACGCAGTATTTT. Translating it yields CASSDNTDTQYF.

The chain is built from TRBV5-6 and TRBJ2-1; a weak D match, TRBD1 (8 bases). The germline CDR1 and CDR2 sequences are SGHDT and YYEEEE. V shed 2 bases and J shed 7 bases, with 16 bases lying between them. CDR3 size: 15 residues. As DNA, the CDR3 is TGTGCCAGCAGCTTCTGGACAGGGAGGGGAAATGAGCAGTTCTTC. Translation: CASSFWTGRGNEQFF.

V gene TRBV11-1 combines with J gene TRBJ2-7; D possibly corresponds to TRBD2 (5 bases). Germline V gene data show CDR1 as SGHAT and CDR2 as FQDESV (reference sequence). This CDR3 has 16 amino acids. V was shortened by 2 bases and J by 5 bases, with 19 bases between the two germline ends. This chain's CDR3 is CASSLTARRRRDEQYF. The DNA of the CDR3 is TGTGCCAGCAGCTTAACGGCCCGGCGCCGGCGGGACGAGCAGTACTTC.

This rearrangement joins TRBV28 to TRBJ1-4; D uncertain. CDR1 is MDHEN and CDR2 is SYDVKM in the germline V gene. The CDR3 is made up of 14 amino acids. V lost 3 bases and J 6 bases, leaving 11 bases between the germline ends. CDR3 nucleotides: TGTGCCAGCAGTTTTTTAGGGAGTCATGAAAAACTGTTTTTT. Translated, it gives CASSFLGSHEKLFF. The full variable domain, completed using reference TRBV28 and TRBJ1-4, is DVKVTQSSRYLVKRTGEKVFLECVQDMDHENMFWYRQDPGLGLRLIYFSYDVKMKEKGDIPEGYSVSREKKERFSLILESASTNQTSMYLCASSFLGSHEKLFFGSGTQLSVL.

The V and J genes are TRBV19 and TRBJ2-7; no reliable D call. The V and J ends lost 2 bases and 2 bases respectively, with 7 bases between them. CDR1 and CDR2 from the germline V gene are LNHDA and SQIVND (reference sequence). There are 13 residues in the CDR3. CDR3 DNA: TGTGCCAGTAGTATACTCCTCGCCTACGAGCAGTACTTC. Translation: CASSILLAYEQYF.

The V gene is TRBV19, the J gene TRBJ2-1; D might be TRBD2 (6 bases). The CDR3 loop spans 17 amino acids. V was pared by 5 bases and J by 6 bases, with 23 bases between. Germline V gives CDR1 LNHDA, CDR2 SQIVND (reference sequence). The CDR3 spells CASSVPEGLFGGNEQFF. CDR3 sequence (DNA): TGTGCCAGTAGTGTCCCGGAGGGCCTTTTCGGTGGCAATGAGCAGTTCTTC. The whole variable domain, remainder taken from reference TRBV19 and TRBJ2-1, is DGGITQSPKYLFRKEGQNVTLSCEQNLNHDAMYWYRQDPGQGLRLIYYSQIVNDFQKGDIAEGYSVSREKKESFPLTVTSAQKNPTAFYLCASSVPEGLFGGNEQFFGPGTRLTVL.

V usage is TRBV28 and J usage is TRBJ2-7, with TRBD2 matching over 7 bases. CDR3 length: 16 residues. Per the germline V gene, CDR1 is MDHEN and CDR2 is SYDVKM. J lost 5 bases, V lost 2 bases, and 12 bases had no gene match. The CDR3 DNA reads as TGTGCCAGCAGTTTAGGCGTGGGGGAGGGGACCGACGAGCAGTACTTC. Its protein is CASSLGVGEGTDEQYF.

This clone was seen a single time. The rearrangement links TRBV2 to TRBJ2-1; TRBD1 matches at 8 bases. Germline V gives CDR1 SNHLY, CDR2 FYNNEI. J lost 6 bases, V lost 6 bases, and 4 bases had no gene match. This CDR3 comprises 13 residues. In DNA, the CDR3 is TGTGCCAGCAGGACCACAGGGGGCAATGAGCAGTTCTTC. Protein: CASRTTGGNEQFF. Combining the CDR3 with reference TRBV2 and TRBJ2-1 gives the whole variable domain EPEVTQTPSHQVTQMGQEVILRCVPISNHLYFYWYRQILGQKVEFLVSFYNNEISEKSEIFDDQFSVERPDGSNFTLKIRSTKLEDSAMYFCASRTTGGNEQFFGPGTRLTVL.

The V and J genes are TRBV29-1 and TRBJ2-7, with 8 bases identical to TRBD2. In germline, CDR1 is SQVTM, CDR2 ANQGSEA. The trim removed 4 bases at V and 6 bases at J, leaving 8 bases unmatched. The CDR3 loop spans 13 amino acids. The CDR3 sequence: CSVGTTSESEQYF. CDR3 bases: TGCAGCGTTGGTACGACTAGCGAGAGCGAGCAGTACTTC.

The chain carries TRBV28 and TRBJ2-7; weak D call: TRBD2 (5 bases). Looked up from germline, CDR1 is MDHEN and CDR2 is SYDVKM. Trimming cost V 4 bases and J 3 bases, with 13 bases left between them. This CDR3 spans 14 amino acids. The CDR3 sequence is CASSSLGEDYEQYF. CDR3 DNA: TGTGCCAGCAGTTCTCTCGGGGAAGACTACGAGCAGTACTTC.

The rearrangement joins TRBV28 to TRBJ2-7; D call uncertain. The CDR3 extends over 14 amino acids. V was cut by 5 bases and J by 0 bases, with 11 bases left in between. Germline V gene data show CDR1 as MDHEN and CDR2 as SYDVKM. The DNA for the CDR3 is TGTGCCAGCAGTCCCCTTTGGAGCTCCTACGAGCAGTACTTC. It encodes CASSPLWSSYEQYF.

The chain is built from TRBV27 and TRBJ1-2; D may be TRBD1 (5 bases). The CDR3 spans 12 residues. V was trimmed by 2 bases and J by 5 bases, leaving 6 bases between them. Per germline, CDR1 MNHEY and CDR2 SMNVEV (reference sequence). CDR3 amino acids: CASSLKGYGYTF. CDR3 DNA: TGTGCCAGCAGTTTAAAGGGGTATGGCTACACCTTC.

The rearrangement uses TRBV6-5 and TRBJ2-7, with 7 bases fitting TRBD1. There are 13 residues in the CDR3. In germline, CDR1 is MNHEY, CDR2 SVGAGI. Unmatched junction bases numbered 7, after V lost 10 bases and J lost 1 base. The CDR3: CATFRGKSYEQYF. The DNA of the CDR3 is TGTGCCACCTTCAGGGGGAAATCCTACGAGCAGTACTTC.

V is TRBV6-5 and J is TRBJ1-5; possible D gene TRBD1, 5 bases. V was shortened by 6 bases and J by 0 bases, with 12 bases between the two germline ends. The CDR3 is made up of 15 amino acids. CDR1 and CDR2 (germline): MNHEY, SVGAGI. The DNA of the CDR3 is TGTGCCAGCAGGCCGACAGTAAATAGCAATCAGCCCCAGCATTTT. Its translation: CASRPTVNSNQPQHF.

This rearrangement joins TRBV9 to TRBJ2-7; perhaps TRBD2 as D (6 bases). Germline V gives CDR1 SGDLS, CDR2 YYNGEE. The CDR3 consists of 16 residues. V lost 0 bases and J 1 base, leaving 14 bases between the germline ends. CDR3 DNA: TGTGCCAGCAGCGTAGAGTGGATAGCGGAGTCCTACGAGCAGTACTTC. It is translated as CASSVEWIAESYEQYF.

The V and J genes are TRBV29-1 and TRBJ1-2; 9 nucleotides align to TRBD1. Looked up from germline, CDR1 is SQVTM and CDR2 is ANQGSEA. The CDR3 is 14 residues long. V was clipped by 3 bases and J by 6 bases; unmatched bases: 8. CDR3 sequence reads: CSVETTGGDHGYTF. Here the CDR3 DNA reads TGCAGCGTTGAGACGACAGGGGGAGACCATGGCTACACCTTC.

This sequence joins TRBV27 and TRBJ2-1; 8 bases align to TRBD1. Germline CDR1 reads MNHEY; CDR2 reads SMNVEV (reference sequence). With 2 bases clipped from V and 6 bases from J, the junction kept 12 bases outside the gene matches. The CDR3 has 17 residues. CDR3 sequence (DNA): TGTGCCAGCAGTTTAATTTCCGGCGGACAGGGTGTCAATGAGCAGTTCTTC. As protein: CASSLISGGQGVNEQFF.

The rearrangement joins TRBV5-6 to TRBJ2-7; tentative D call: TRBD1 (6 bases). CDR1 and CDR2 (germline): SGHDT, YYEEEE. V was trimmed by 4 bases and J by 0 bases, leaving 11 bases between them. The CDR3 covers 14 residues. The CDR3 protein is CASSHTGSSYEQYF. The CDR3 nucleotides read TGTGCCAGCAGCCATACAGGGAGCTCCTACGAGCAGTACTTC.

The CDR3 coding sequence is TGTGCCAGCAGTGAAGTAGAGGGAGGTGAGCAGTTCTTC. Amino acid sequence: CASSEVEGGEQFF. The chain carries TRBV25-1 and TRBJ2-1, with a weak D call TRBD2 (6 bases). Germline assignment: CDR1 MGHDK and CDR2 SYGVNS. V lost 2 bases and J 9 bases, leaving 11 bases between the germline ends. The CDR3 is made up of 13 amino acids.

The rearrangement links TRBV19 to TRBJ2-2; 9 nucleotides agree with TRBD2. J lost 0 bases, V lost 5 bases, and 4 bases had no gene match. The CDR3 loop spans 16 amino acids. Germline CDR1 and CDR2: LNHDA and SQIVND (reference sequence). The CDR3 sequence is CASSFIAGANTGELFF. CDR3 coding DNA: TGTGCCAGTAGTTTCATAGCGGGAGCGAACACCGGGGAGCTGTTTTTT.

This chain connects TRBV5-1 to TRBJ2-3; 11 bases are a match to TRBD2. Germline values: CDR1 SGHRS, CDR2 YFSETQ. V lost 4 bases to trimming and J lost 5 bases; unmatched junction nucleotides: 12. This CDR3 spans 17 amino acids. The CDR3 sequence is CASSPETSGIARDTQYF. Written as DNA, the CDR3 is TGCGCCAGCAGCCCGGAGACTAGCGGGATTGCAAGAGATACGCAGTATTTT.

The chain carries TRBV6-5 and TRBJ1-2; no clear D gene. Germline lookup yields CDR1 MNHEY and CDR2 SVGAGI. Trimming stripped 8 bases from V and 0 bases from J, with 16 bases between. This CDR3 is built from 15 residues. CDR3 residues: CASSGSLLANYGYTF. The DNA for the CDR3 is TGTGCCAGCTCAGGCAGTTTGCTTGCTAACTATGGCTACACCTTC.

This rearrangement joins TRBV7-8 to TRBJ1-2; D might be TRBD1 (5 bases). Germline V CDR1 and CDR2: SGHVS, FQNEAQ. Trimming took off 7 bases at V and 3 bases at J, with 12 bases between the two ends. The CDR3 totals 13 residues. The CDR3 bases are TGTGCCAGCACCCTGGGGGGGGACTATGGCTACACCTTC. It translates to CASTLGGDYGYTF.

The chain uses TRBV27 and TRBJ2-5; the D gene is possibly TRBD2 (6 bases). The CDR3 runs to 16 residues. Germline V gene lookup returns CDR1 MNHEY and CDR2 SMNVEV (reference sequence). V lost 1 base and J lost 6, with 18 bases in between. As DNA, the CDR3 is TGTGCCAGCAGTTTATTCGAGGGAGCGGGTAGAAAGACCCAGTACTTC. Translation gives CASSLFEGAGRKTQYF.

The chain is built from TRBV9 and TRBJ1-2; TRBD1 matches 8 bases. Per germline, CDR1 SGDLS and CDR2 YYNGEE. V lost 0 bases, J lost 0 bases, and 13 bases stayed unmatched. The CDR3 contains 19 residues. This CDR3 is CASSVVSQGGTPSNYGYTF. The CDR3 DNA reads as TGTGCCAGCAGCGTAGTATCACAGGGGGGCACCCCGTCTAACTATGGCTACACCTTC.

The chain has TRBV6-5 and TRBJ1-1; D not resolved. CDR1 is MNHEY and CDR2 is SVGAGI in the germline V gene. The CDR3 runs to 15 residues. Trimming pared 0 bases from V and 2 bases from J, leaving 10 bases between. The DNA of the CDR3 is TGTGCCAGCAGTTACTCGATACAGCTCAACACTGAAGCTTTCTTT. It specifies CASSYSIQLNTEAFF.